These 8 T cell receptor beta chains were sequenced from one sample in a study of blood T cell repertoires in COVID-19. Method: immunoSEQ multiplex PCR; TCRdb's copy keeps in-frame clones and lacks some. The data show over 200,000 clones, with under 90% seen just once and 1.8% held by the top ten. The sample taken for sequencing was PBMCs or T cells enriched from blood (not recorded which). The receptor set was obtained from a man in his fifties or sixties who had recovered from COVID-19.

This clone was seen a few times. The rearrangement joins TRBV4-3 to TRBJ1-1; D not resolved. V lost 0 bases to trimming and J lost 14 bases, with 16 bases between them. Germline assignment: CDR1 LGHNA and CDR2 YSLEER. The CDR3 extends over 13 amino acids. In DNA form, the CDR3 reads TGCGCCAGCAGCCAAGAGCGGGGTGCGACGGGGTTCTTT. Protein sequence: CASSQERGATGFF.

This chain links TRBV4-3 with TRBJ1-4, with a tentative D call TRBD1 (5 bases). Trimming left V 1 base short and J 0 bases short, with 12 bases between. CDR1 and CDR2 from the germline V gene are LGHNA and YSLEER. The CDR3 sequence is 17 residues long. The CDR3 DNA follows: TGCGCCAGCAGCCAAGGCAGGGCGGCTGCAACTAATGAAAAACTGTTTTTT. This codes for CASSQGRAAATNEKLFF.

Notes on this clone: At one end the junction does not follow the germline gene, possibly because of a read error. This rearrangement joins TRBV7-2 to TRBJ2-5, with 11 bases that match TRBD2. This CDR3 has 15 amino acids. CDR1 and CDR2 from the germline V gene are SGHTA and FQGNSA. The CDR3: CASSLAGGQQETQYF. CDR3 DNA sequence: TGTGCCAGCAGTTTAGCGGGGGGGCAGCAAGAGACCCAGTACTTC.

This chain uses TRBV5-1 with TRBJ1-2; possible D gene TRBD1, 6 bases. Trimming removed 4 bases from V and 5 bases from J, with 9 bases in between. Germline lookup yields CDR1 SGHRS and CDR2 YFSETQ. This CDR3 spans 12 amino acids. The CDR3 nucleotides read TGCGCCAGCAGCACCGGACAGTATGGCTACACCTTC. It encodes CASSTGQYGYTF.

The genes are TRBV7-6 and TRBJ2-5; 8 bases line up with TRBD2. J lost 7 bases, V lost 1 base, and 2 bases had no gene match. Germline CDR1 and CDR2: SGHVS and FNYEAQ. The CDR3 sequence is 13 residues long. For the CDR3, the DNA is TGTGCCAGCAGCTTAGTACTAGCGGCGACCCAGTACTTC. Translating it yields CASSLVLAATQYF.

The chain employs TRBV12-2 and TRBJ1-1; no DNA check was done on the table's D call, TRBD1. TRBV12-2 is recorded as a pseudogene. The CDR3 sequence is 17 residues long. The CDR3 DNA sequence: TGTGCAAGTCGCTCAACCGCCCCCGGAGGGACAGGAAGCGAAGCTTTCTTT. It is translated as CASRSTAPGGTGSEAFF.

The CDR3 sequence is CASSQAPGRDRGGSPLHF. Here the CDR3 DNA reads TGCGCCAGCAGCCAAGCCCCCGGACGGGACAGGGGGGGTTCACCCCTCCACTTT. V gene TRBV4-1 combines with J gene TRBJ1-6, with TRBD1 identical over 11 bases. With V trimmed by 1 base and J by 9 bases, 11 bases remained unmatched. This CDR3 has 18 amino acids. Germline V lookup: CDR1 MGHRA, CDR2 YSYEKL.

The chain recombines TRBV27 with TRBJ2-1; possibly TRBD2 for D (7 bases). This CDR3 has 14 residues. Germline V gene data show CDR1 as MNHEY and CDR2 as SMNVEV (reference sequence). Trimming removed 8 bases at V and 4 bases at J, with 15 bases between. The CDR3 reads CASWRGPLYNEQFF. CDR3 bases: TGTGCCAGCTGGCGGGGGCCTCTATACAATGAGCAGTTCTTC.